The 7 T cell receptor beta chains in this list originate from one sample, sequenced in a study of early T cells in non-severe SARS-CoV-2 infection. TCRdb re-analysed the 5' RACE reads in MiXCR, keeping a single row per CDR3 protein. Of almost 30,000 distinct CDR3 sequences detected, about 5% appear once; the ten largest clones hold 11%. The sequencing input was whole blood. All receptors come from an adult who was a healthcare worker with PCR-confirmed SARS-CoV-2 infection or an uninfected control (not recorded which).

This clonotype showed up many times. The chain employs TRBV7-9 and TRBJ2-5; TRBD1 might be the D (6 bases). Trimming removed 5 bases from V and 5 bases from J, with 9 bases in between. This CDR3 region has 12 residues. CDR1 is SEHNR and CDR2 is FQNEAQ in the germline V gene (reference sequence). The CDR3 sequence is CASSPTGETQYF. In DNA form, the CDR3 reads TGTGCCAGCAGCCCCACAGGGGAGACCCAGTACTTC.

This clonotype was observed a few times. This chain uses TRBV10-3 with TRBJ1-5; tentative D call: TRBD1 (6 bases). Trimming pared 5 bases from V and 6 bases from J, leaving 17 bases between. Germline V gene sequence: CDR1 ENHRY, CDR2 SYGVKD. The CDR3 contains 15 residues. The CDR3 DNA follows: TGTGCCATCAGTCCAGGGGAGGGACCCCCTCAGCCCCAGCATTTT. Translation: CAISPGEGPPQPQHF.

There are many counts of this clonotype. The chain carries TRBV27 and TRBJ2-2; D not certain. CDR1 MNHEY and CDR2 SMNVEV come from the germline V gene (reference sequence). The CDR3 length is 14 residues. Trimming removed 6 bases at V and 1 base at J, with 9 bases between. The CDR3 region is CASSSRRNTGELFF. As DNA, the CDR3 is TGTGCCAGCAGCTCCCGACGGAACACCGGGGAGCTGTTTTTT.

As for this clonotype: Just one base apart from a much larger clone, this may be a read error. The rearrangement links TRBV6-5 to TRBJ2-2; a weak D match, TRBD2 (5 bases). CDR3 size: 14 residues. CDR1 is MNHEY, CDR2 SVGAGI, per germline. V dropped 6 bases and J dropped 6 bases, with 14 bases sitting between them. The CDR3 sequence is CASSRTSGAGELFF. CDR3 nucleotides: TGTGCCAGCAGCAGGACTTCCGGCGCCGGGGAGCTGTTTTTT.

This clonotype was recorded at least ten times. The chain uses TRBV14 and TRBJ1-1; D uncertain. The CDR3 contains 13 residues. V lost 4 bases and J lost 7, with 13 bases in between. The V gene's germline CDR1 is SGHDN and CDR2 FVKESK. The CDR3 reads CASSPVGVHEAFF. In DNA, the CDR3 is TGTGCCAGCAGCCCTGTTGGGGTCCATGAAGCTTTCTTT. Looking up the rest from reference TRBV14 and TRBJ1-1 gives the full variable domain: EAGVTQFPSHSVIEKGQTVTLRCDPISGHDNLYWYRRVMGKEIKFLLHFVKESKQDESGMPNNRFLAERTGGTYSTLKVQPAELEDSGVYFCASSPVGVHEAFFGQGTRLTVV.

This clonotype is medium-sized (0.01 to 0.1%) in the sample. The chain has TRBV5-1 and TRBJ2-7; a weak D match, TRBD1 (6 bases). This CDR3 region has 15 residues. The V end lost 3 bases, the J end lost 3 bases, and 16 bases lay between the germline ends. CDR1 is SGHRS and CDR2 is YFSETQ in the germline V gene. Written as DNA, the CDR3 is TGCGCCAGCAGCTCCTATGGGACATCTCTCTACGAGCAGTACTTC. Amino acids: CASSSYGTSLYEQYF.

This clonotype has only a few counts. The chain combines TRBV7-2 with TRBJ1-4, with D possibly TRBD1 on 6 matching bases. The V end was cut by 1 base, the J end by 6 bases, with 15 bases between. The CDR3 loop spans 16 amino acids. The germline V gene encodes CDR1 SGHTA and CDR2 FQGNSA. CDR3 sequence (DNA): TGTGCCAGCAGCTTAGACTTGGCAGGGGTCGATGAAAAACTGTTTTTT. It is translated as CASSLDLAGVDEKLFF.